These 15 T cell receptor beta chains share one sample of origin, sequenced in a study of blood T cell repertoires in COVID-19. Repertoires were generated with immunoSEQ multiplex PCR, while TCRdb's copy carries only in-frame clones and drops some. The sample contains over 250,000 clones, 88% of which appear only once. The sequenced material came from peripheral blood. These receptor sequences come from a man aged 60-69 years who had recovered from COVID-19.

The chain combines TRBV14 with TRBJ1-2; D is ambiguous. The CDR3 consists of 15 residues. The V and J ends lost 5 bases and 0 bases respectively, with 13 bases between them. CDR1 and CDR2 from the germline V gene are SGHDN and FVKESK. The CDR3 nucleotides are TGTGCCAGCAGCGCAGGACTCGCCCCTAACTATGGCTACACCTTC. This encodes CASSAGLAPNYGYTF.

The chain has TRBV2 and TRBJ2-3; TRBD1 might be the D (6 bases). The V end lost 7 bases, the J end lost 3 bases, and 11 bases lay between the germline ends. The CDR3 runs 13 residues. CDR1 and CDR2 from the germline V gene are SNHLY and FYNNEI. The CDR3: CASNREVTDTQYF. In nucleotides, the CDR3 is TGTGCCAGCAACAGGGAAGTAACAGATACGCAGTATTTT. Full variable domain (outside the CDR3, taken from reference TRBV2 and TRBJ2-3): EPEVTQTPSHQVTQMGQEVILRCVPISNHLYFYWYRQILGQKVEFLVSFYNNEISEKSEIFDDQFSVERPDGSNFTLKIRSTKLEDSAMYFCASNREVTDTQYFGPGTRLTVL.

The V and J genes are TRBV27 and TRBJ2-2, with D maybe TRBD1 (6 bases). Between the trimmed V and J ends, which lost 1 base and 3 bases, there was a span of 18 bases. CDR1 and CDR2 (germline): MNHEY, SMNVEV (reference sequence). CDR3 size: 18 residues. The CDR3 spells CASSLYSHGGAYTGELFF. The CDR3 bases are TGTGCCAGCAGTTTATACAGCCATGGGGGCGCGTACACCGGGGAGCTGTTTTTT.

This sequence joins TRBV2 and TRBJ1-5; 8 nucleotides match TRBD1. V lost 6 bases to trimming and J lost 6 bases; unmatched junction nucleotides: 7. Germline V gives CDR1 SNHLY, CDR2 FYNNEI. This CDR3 contains 14 residues. In nucleotides, the CDR3 is TGTGCCAGCAGCGGAGGACAGGGAAGTCAGCCCCAGCATTTT. Its translation: CASSGGQGSQPQHF.

The gene calls are TRBV6-5 and TRBJ1-2; D gene unclear. The CDR3 length is 12 residues. From germline, CDR1 is MNHEY and CDR2 SVGAGI. V lost 7 bases to trimming and J lost 4 bases, with 10 bases between them. The CDR3: CASTGGLYGYTF. The CDR3 nucleotides are TGTGCCAGCACCGGAGGACTCTATGGCTACACCTTC.

The CDR3 reads CASSPPGGETQYF. The CDR3 DNA reads TGTGCCAGCAGCCCCCCAGGGGGTGAGACCCAGTACTTC. The chain recombines TRBV13 with TRBJ2-5; 7 positions match TRBD1. The CDR3 is made up of 13 amino acids. Unmatched junction bases numbered 5, after V lost 5 bases and J lost 5 bases. Germline values: CDR1 PRHDT, CDR2 FYEKMQ (reference sequence).

This chain links TRBV5-1 with TRBJ1-2, with D hard to call. The length of the CDR3 is 14 residues. The germline gives CDR1 SGHRS, CDR2 YFSETQ. V lost 4 bases and J 3 bases, leaving 13 bases between the germline ends. The DNA of the CDR3 is TGCGCCAGCAGCCCGATAGACACTGACTATGGCTACACCTTC. Translation: CASSPIDTDYGYTF.

The rearrangement uses TRBV29-1 and TRBJ1-5; D is unresolved. The V gene lost 7 bases and the J gene lost 5 bases, with 9 bases spanning the gap. The germline gives CDR1 SQVTM, CDR2 ANQGSEA. CDR3 size: 11 residues. As DNA, the CDR3 is TGCAGCGGGATCCGGGATCAGCCCCAGCATTTT. Protein sequence: CSGIRDQPQHF.

V gene TRBV7-9 combines with J gene TRBJ2-7, with a weak D call TRBD1 (6 bases). Looked up from germline, CDR1 is SEHNR and CDR2 is FQNEAQ (reference sequence). The CDR3 runs to 15 residues. With 3 bases removed from V and 3 bases from J, the gap between germline ends came to 15 bases. CDR3 nucleotide sequence: TGTGCCAGCAGCTTCGACCAGGGGCCTTACTACGAGCAGTACTTC. This gives the protein CASSFDQGPYYEQYF.

This chain's CDR3 is CASSHRRESYEQYF. CDR3 bases: TGCGCCAGCAGCCACCGACGGGAATCCTACGAGCAGTACTTC. The genes are TRBV4-1 and TRBJ2-7; possible D gene TRBD2, 5 bases. Trimming cost V 3 bases and J 1 base, with 10 bases left between them. The CDR3 contains 14 residues. CDR1 is MGHRA, CDR2 YSYEKL, per germline.

The CDR3 sequence is CAWSVSRDRVHEQYF. The DNA of the CDR3 is TGTGCCTGGAGTGTTTCCCGGGACAGGGTCCACGAGCAGTACTTC. This rearrangement joins TRBV30 to TRBJ2-7; 9 bases are shared with TRBD1. V dropped 0 bases and J dropped 5; count of bases not matched to a gene: 8. The CDR3 sequence is 15 residues long. Germline V lookup: CDR1 GTSNPN, CDR2 SVGIG (reference sequence).

V is TRBV9 and J is TRBJ1-2; D is perhaps TRBD1 (5 bases). Trimming took 3 bases from V and 8 from J, leaving 17 bases between them. This CDR3 region has 14 residues. In germline, CDR1 is SGDLS, CDR2 YYNGEE. The CDR3 bases are TGTGCCAGCAGCGAGGCCCCTTTGGGGCGCGGCTACACCTTC. Protein product: CASSEAPLGRGYTF.

J is TRBJ2-7 and V is TRBV10-3; weak D call: TRBD2 (6 bases). The CDR3 is 16 residues long. Looked up from germline, CDR1 is ENHRY and CDR2 is SYGVKD. Deletions cut 4 bases from V and 2 bases from J, with 18 bases between. The CDR3 sequence: CAISGRTGTSAYEQYF. As DNA, the CDR3 is TGTGCCATCAGTGGAAGAACCGGGACTTCGGCCTACGAGCAGTACTTC.

The rearrangement joins TRBV5-1 to TRBJ2-3, with 7 bases fitting TRBD2. Germline V gene lookup returns CDR1 SGHRS and CDR2 YFSETQ. This CDR3 comprises 14 residues. V gave up 4 bases and J gave up 6 bases; unmatched junction bases: 8. CDR3 amino acids: CASSPKLAIDTQYF. CDR3 nucleotide sequence: TGCGCCAGCAGCCCAAAACTAGCGATTGATACGCAGTATTTT.

The chain combines TRBV24-1 with TRBJ1-2; the match to TRBD1 covers 8 bases. Losses at the gene ends were 5 bases for V and 4 bases for J; bases not matched to a gene: 5. The CDR3 loop spans 14 amino acids. The germline CDR1 and CDR2 sequences are KGHDR and SFDVKD. CDR3 protein: CATSGDRGVYGYTF. CDR3 nucleotides: TGTGCCACCAGTGGAGACAGGGGCGTCTATGGCTACACCTTC.